Given below is one TCR beta chain in context. Clinical histories supplied by participants themselves formed the basis of cohort assignment. The sample is drawn from a study of blood T cell repertoires in COVID-19. The overall study: Among Cohort 3 donors, those recovered had two negative PCRs, clearance, or symptom resolution.

This table comes from immunoSEQ multiplex PCR, and its TCRdb copy is limited to in-frame clones, with some not included. The table shows around 300,000 clones, with 85% to 90% occurring only once. The length of the CDR3 is 16 residues. The V and J ends lost 6 bases and 6 bases, in that order; junction bases with no gene match: 9. Germline values: CDR1 ENHRY, CDR2 SYGVKD. This chain links TRBV10-3 with TRBJ2-1; 12 bases are shared with TRBD1. This clonotype originated in a woman in her fifties or sixties in a cohort exposed to, infected with or recovered from COVID-19 (not recorded which). Sequenced material: PBMCs or T cells enriched from blood (not recorded which). CDR3 sequence reads: CAIRMGTGGGGNEQFF. CDR3 nucleotides: TGTGCCATCAGGATGGGGACAGGGGGCGGAGGCAATGAGCAGTTCTTC.